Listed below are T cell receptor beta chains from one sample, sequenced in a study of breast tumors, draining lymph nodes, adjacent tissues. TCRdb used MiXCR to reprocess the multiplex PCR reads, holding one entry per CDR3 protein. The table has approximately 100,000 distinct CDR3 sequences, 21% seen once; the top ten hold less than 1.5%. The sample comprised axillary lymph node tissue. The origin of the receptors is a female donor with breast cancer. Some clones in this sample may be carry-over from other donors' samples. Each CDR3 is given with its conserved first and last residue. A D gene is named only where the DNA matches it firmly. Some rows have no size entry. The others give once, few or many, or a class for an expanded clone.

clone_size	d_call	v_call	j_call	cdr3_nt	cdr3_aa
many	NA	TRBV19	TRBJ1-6	TGTGCCAGTGGCAGGGACCATAATTCACCCCTCCACTTT	CASGRDHNSPLHF
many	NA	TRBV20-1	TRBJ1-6	TGCAGTGCTAGAGATAAGAAGGCACCCCTCCACTTT	CSARDKKAPLHF
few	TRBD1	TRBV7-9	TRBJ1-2	TGTGCCAGCAGCCCCGATGCCGGGAGCGACAGGGGGGTCGTTGGCTACACCTTC	CASSPDAGSDRGVVGYTF
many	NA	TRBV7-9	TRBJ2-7	TGTGCCAGCAGCTTAGGGCAGACACCTTACGAGCAGTACTTC	CASSLGQTPYEQYF
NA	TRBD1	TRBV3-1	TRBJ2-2	TGTGCCAGCAGCCCCCTCGGACAGGGCCGTTCCGGGGAGCTGTTTTTT	CASSPLGQGRSGELFF
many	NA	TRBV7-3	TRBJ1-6	TGTGCCAGCAGCTTACTAGGGGTAGGGGGGAATTCACCCCTCCACTTT	CASSLLGVGGNSPLHF
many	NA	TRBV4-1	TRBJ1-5	TGCGCCAGCAGCCAAGGGGACGGCGGGGGTCAGCCCCAGCATTTT	CASSQGDGGGQPQHF
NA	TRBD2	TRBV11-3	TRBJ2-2	TGTGCCAGCAGCTTAATGGGGGGGAAGAACACCGGGGAGCTGTTTTTT	CASSLMGGKNTGELFF
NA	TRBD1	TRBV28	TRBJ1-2	TGTGCCAGCAGTCCGGTCGGGACAGCTTCTCGGGGCTACACCTTC	CASSPVGTASRGYTF
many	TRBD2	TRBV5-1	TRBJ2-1	TGCGCCAGCAGCCGTGGGACTAGCGGGATTGCTGAGCAGTTCTTC	CASSRGTSGIAEQFF
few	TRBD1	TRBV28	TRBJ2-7	TGTGCCAGCAGGCCACCCGGGACAGTCAACGAGCAGTACTTC	CASRPPGTVNEQYF
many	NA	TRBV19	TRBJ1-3	TGTGCCAGTAGCACAACTCGGGTCTCTGGAAACACCATATATTTT	CASSTTRVSGNTIYF
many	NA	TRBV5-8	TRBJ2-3	TGTGCCAGCAGCTTGGCTCGCTCTAGCACAGATACGCAGTATTTT	CASSLARSSTDTQYF
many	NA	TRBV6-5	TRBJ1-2	TGTGCCAGCCGTGATACTTTGAACTTCCCCTATGGCTACACCTTC	CASRDTLNFPYGYTF
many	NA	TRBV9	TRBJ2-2	TGTGCCAGCAGCGTAGCAAGCCTTGGTCCCGGGGAGCTGTTTTTT	CASSVASLGPGELFF
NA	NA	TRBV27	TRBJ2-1	TGTGCCAGCAGAGACGGGACAAAGGAGTTCTTC	CASRDGTKEFF
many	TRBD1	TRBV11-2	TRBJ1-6	TGTGCCAGCAGCCCGACAGGGGGTGGTTCACCCCTCCACTTT	CASSPTGGGSPLHF
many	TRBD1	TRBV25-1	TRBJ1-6	TGTGCCAGCAGTCGCCGACAGGGGAATTCACCCCTCCACTTT	CASSRRQGNSPLHF
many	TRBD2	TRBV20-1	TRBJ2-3	TGCAGTGCTAGAGGCCGAGGGACTAGCGGGATATCAGATACGCAGTATTTT	CSARGRGTSGISDTQYF
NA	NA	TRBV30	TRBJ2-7	TGTGCCTGGAGTGTTTGGGGGACCTTAGTGGGCGAGCAGTACTTC	CAWSVWGTLVGEQYF
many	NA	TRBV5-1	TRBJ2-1	TGCGCCAGCAGCTTGGTCCCGTCATTGGAGCAGTTCTTC	CASSLVPSLEQFF
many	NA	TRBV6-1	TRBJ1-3	TGTGCCAGCAGTGAAGCCTTCCGAGACTCTGGAAACACCATATATTTT	CASSEAFRDSGNTIYF
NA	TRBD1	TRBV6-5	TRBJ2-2	TGTGCCAGCAGAACTCCGGGACAGGGGGCTTCCGGGGAGCTGTTTTTT	CASRTPGQGASGELFF
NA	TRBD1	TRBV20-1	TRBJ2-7	TGCAGTGCTAGAGTTGGGGGACAGGGCCACGAGCAGTACTTC	CSARVGGQGHEQYF
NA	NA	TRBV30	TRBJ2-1	TGTGCCTGGAGTGTAATTCGGGCACAGGGATCCTGCAATGAGCAGTTCTTC	CAWSVIRAQGSCNEQFF
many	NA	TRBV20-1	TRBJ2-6	TGCAGTGCTAGAGCGGCTGGGGCCAACGTCCTGACTTTC	CSARAAGANVLTF
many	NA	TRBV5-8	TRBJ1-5	TGTGCCAGCAGCTTCGATAGGGCGGGATTACAGCCCCAGCATTTT	CASSFDRAGLQPQHF
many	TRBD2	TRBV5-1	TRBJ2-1	TGCGCCAGCAGCTGGCTAGCGGGGGGTGCATACAATGAGCAGTTCTTC	CASSWLAGGAYNEQFF
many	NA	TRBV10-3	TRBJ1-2	TGTGCCATCAGTGAGGACCTCAGGGGTTCTGGCTACACCTTC	CAISEDLRGSGYTF
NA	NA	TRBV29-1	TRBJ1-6	TGCAGCGTTCGGTTGGCATACGATAATTCACCCCTCCACTTT	CSVRLAYDNSPLHF
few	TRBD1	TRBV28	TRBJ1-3	TGTGCCAGCAGTAAACGGACAGGGCGAAGAAACACCATATATTTT	CASSKRTGRRNTIYF
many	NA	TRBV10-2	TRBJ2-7	TGCGCCAGCAACAGTCAGGGGACTTACGAGCAGTACTTC	CASNSQGTYEQYF
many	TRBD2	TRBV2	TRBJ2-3	TGTGCCAGCAGATGGGGACTAGCGGGGGGCACAGATACGCAGTATTTT	CASRWGLAGGTDTQYF
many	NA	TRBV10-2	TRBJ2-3	TGCGCCAGCAGTGATTTAGGGGCGGACACAGATACGCAGTATTTT	CASSDLGADTDTQYF
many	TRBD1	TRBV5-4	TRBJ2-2	TGTGCCAGCAGCTATGACAGGGTCGGGACCGGGGAGCTGTTTTTT	CASSYDRVGTGELFF
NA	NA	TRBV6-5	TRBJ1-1	TGTGCCAGCACCCCCGGACGGCGGAACACTGAAGCTTTCTTT	CASTPGRRNTEAFF
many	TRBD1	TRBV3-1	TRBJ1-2	TGTGCCAGCAGCCAAACCGGGACAGGGGCGAAGATTTATGGCTACACCTTC	CASSQTGTGAKIYGYTF
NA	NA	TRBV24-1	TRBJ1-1	TGTGCCACCAACTACGACAAGAAGATGATGCCTGAAGCTTTCTTT	CATNYDKKMMPEAFF
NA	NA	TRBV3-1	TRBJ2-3	TGTGCCAGCAGCCAAGCTAGCGTCATGACAGATACGCAGTATTTT	CASSQASVMTDTQYF
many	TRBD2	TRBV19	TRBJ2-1	TGTGCCAGTAGTCCGGTAGCGGGAGAGCGCGAGCAGTTCTTC	CASSPVAGEREQFF
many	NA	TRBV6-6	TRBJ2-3	TGTGCCAGCAGTTACCCTCTCGAGGGCGGGAGCACAGATACGCAGTATTTT	CASSYPLEGGSTDTQYF
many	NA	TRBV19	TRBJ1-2	TGTGCCAGTAGTATTAGGCAGGGGAGGATTCGGTATGGCTACACCTTC	CASSIRQGRIRYGYTF
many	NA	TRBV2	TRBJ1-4	TGTGCCAGCATCCTTAGAGAAAAACTGTTTTTT	CASILREKLFF
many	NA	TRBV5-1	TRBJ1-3	TGCGCCAGCAGCTTGGACAGGATCTCTGGAAACACCATATATTTT	CASSLDRISGNTIYF
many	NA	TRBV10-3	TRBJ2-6	TGTGCCATCAGTCTCACTTGGGTCCCAACTGGGGCCAACGTCCTGACTTTC	CAISLTWVPTGANVLTF
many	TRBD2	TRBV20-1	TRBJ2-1	TGCAGTGCTAGAGATCGGACTAGCGGGAGGGCTGAGCAGTTCTTC	CSARDRTSGRAEQFF
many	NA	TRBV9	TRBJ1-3	TGTGCCAGCAGCGTAGAAGCAGGGGTCGGAAACACCATATATTTT	CASSVEAGVGNTIYF
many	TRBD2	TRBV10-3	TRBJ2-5	TGTGCCCATACCTGGGGGGGTAGACAAGAGACCCAGTACTTC	CAHTWGGRQETQYF
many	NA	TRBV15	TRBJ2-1	TGTGCCACCACTGAGGACTTGACAGTTGGTATTGAGCAGTTCTTC	CATTEDLTVGIEQFF